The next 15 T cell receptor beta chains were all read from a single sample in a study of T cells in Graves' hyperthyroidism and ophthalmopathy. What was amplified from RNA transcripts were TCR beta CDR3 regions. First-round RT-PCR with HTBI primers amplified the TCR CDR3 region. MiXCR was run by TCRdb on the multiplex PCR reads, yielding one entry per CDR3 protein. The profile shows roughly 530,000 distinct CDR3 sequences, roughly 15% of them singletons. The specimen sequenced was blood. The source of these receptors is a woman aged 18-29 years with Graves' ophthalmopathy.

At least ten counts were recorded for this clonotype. CDR3 sequence: CASSGQGAEGYTF. DNA of the CDR3: TGTGCCAGCAGTGGTCAGGGGGCTGAGGGCTACACCTTC. This chain links TRBV2 with TRBJ1-2; 8 bases are a match to TRBD1. Trimming removed 4 bases from V and 8 bases from J; junction bases left unmatched: 6. Germline V gene lookup returns CDR1 SNHLY and CDR2 FYNNEI. The CDR3 has 13 residues.

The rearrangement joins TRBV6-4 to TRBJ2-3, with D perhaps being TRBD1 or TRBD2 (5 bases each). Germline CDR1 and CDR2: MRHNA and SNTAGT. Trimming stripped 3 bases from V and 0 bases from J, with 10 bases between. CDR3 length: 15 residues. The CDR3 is CASSEGESSTDTQYF. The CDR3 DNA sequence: TGTGCCAGCAGTGAAGGGGAGTCTAGCACAGATACGCAGTATTTT.

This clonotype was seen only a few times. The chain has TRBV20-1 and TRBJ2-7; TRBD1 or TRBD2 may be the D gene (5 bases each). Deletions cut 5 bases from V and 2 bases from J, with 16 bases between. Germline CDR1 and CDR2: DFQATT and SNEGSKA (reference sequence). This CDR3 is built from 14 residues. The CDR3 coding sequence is TGCAGTGCTTCTTTGTGGGGGTCCACCTACGAGCAGTACTTC. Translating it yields CSASLWGSTYEQYF.

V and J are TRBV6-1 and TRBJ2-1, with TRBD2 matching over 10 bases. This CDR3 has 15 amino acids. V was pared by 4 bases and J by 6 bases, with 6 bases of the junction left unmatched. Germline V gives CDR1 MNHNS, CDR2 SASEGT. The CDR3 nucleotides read TGTGCCAGCAGTGTTATAGCGGGAGGAACCAATGAGCAGTTCTTC. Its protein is CASSVIAGGTNEQFF.

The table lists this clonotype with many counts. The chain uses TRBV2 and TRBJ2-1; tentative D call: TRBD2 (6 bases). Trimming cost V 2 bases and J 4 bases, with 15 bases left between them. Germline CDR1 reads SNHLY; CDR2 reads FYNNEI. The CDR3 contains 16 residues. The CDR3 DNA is TGTGCCAGCAGTGAACTGGGGCTAGCGCCTTACAATGAGCAGTTCTTC. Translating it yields CASSELGLAPYNEQFF.

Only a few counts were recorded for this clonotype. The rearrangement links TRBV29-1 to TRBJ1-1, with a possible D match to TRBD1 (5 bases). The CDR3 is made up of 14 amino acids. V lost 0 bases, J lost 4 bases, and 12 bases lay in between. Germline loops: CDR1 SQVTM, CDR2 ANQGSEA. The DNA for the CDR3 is TGCAGCGTTGAAGATCGCAAAGGGACCACTGAAGCTTTCTTT. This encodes CSVEDRKGTTEAFF.

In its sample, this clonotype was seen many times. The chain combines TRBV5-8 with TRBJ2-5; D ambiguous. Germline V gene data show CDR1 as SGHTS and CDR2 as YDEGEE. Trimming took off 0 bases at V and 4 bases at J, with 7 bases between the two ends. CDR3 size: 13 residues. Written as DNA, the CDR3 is TGTGCCAGCAGCTTGGCGGTAGGAGAGACCCAGTACTTC. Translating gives CASSLAVGETQYF.

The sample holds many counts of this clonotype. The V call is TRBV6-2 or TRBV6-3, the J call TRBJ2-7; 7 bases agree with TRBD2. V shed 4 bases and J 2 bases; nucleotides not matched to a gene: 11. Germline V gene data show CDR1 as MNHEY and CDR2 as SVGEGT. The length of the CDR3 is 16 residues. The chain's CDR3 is CASSLSGGSGTYEQYF. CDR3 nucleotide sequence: TGTGCCAGCAGTTTATCAGGCGGGAGTGGGACCTACGAGCAGTACTTC.

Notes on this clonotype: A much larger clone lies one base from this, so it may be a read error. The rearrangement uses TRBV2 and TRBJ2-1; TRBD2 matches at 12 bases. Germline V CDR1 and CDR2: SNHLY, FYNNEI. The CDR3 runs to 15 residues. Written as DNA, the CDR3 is TGTGCCAGTGAGAGACTAGCGGGAGCCTACAATGAGCAGTCCTTC. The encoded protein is CASERLAGAYNEQSF.

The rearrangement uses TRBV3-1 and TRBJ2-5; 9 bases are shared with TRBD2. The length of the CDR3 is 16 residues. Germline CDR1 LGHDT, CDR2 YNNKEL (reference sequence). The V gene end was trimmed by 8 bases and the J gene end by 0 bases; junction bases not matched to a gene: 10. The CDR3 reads CASLLRGGKYQETQYF. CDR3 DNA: TGTGCCAGCCTCCTGCGGGGGGGAAAGTACCAAGAGACCCAGTACTTC.

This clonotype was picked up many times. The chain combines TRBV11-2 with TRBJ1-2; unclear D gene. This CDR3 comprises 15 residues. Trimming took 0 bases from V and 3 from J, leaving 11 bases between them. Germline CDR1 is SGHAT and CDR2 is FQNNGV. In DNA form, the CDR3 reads TGTGCCAGCAGCTTAGACCTCCCTGGGGACTATGGCTACACCTTC. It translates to CASSLDLPGDYGYTF.

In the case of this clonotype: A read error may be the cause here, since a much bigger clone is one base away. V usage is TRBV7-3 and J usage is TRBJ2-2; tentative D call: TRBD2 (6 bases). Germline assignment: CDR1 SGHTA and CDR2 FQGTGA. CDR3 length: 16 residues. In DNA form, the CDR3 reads TGTGCCAGCAGCTTAAGGCAGCGCGGGAACACCGGGGAGGTGTTTTTT. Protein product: CASSLRQRGNTGEVFF. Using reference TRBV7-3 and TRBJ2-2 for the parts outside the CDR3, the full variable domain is GAGVSQTPSNKVTEKGKYVELRCDPISGHTALYWYRQSLGQGPEFLIYFQGTGAADDSGLPNDRFFAVRPEGSVSTLKIQRTERGDSAVYLCASSLRQRGNTGEVFFGEGSRLTVL.

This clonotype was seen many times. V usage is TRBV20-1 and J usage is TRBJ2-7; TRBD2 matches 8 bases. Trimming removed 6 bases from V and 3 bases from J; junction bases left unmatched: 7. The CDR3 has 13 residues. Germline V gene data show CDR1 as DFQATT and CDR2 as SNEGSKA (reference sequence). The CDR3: CSAPGLDRYEQYF. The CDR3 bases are TGCAGTGCGCCGGGACTAGACCGCTACGAGCAGTACTTC.

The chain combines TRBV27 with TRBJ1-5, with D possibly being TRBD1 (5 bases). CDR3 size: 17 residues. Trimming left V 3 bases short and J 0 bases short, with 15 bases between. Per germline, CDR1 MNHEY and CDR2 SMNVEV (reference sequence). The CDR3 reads CASSFLSGASSNQPQHF. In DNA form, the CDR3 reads TGTGCCAGCAGTTTCCTTTCCGGGGCTTCTAGCAATCAGCCCCAGCATTTT.

The CDR3 DNA follows: TGTGCCAGCAAAACGGGGTACAATGAGCAGTTCTTC. Protein product: CASKTGYNEQFF. This chain joins TRBV4-2 and TRBJ2-1; possible D gene TRBD2, 5 bases. Trimming took 7 bases from V and 4 from J, leaving 8 bases between them. This CDR3 is 12 amino acids long. Germline CDR1 and CDR2: LGHNA and YNFKEQ.